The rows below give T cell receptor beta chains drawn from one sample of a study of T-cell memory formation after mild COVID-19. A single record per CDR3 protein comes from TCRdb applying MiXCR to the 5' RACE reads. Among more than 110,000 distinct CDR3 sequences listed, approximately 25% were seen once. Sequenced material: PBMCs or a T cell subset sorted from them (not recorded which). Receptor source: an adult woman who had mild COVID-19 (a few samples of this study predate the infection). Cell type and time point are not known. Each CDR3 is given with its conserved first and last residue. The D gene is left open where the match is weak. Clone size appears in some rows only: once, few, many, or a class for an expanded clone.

DNA: TGCGCCAGCAGCCAATTCCAGGATAGCGAGACCCAGTACTTC
CDR3: CASSQFQDSETQYF
J: TRBJ2-5
V: TRBV4-1
size: .
D: .

DNA: TGTGCCAGCAGCGTAGCCCTCCGGAATGAGCAGTTCTTC
CDR3: CASSVALRNEQFF
J: TRBJ2-1
V: TRBV9
size: .
D: .

DNA: TGTGCCAGCAGGGACAGGTACTACGAGCAGTACTTC
CDR3: CASRDRYYEQYF
J: TRBJ2-7
V: TRBV25-1
size: .
D: TRBD1

DNA: TGTGCCAGCAGCGTAACAGGGGTGATGAACACTGAAGCTTTCTTT
CDR3: CASSVTGVMNTEAFF
J: TRBJ1-1
V: TRBV11-2
size: few
D: TRBD1

DNA: TGCGCCAGCAGTCAGAGCGGGGGCCTTACTACCGGGGAGCTGTTTTTT
CDR3: CASSQSGGLTTGELFF
J: TRBJ2-2
V: TRBV4-1
size: few
D: TRBD2

DNA: TGTGCCATCATACAGGGGACTGAAGCTTTCTTT
CDR3: CAIIQGTEAFF
J: TRBJ1-1
V: TRBV6-5
size: .
D: TRBD1

DNA: TGCGCCAGCAGCCCAGAGGGACAGGGACCAGATCGGCCCCAGCATTTT
CDR3: CASSPEGQGPDRPQHF
J: TRBJ1-5
V: TRBV5-1
size: few
D: TRBD1

DNA: TGTGCCAGCAGCCCGCCGGGACGGACCTATGGCTACACCTTC
CDR3: CASSPPGRTYGYTF
J: TRBJ1-2
V: TRBV7-9
size: once
D: .

DNA: TGTGCCAGCAGCTTTGGAGGTGCTGAAGCTTTCTTT
CDR3: CASSFGGAEAFF
J: TRBJ1-1
V: TRBV7-9
size: many
D: .

DNA: TGCAGTGCTAGAGATGCCCTGCAGGGTAGAACTGAAGCTTTCTTT
CDR3: CSARDALQGRTEAFF
J: TRBJ1-1
V: TRBV20-1
size: .
D: .

DNA: TGTGCCATCAGTGTCTCGGGGGGCCAACCAGATACGCAGTATTTT
CDR3: CAISVSGGQPDTQYF
J: TRBJ2-3
V: TRBV10-3
size: .
D: .

DNA: TGCGCCAGCAGCTTGGGACAGGGGATCGATACGCAGTATTTT
CDR3: CASSLGQGIDTQYF
J: TRBJ2-3
V: TRBV5-1
size: few
D: TRBD1

DNA: TGTGCCAGCAGCTTAGAGGGTAGCGGGAGTTTTGGGGCCGGGGAGCTGTTTTTT
CDR3: CASSLEGSGSFGAGELFF
J: TRBJ2-2
V: TRBV7-3
size: .
D: TRBD2

DNA: TGTGCCAGCAGCTTCCTAGGCGGGGGGATGAGCACTGAAGCTTTCTTT
CDR3: CASSFLGGGMSTEAFF
J: TRBJ1-1
V: TRBV7-2
size: many
D: .

DNA: TGTGCCATCAGTGAGCCACAGGGCCGGGAGCAGTACTTC
CDR3: CAISEPQGREQYF
J: TRBJ2-7
V: TRBV10-3
size: .
D: .

DNA: TGTGCCAGCAGTCCATCGGACCCTAGGTATGAGCAGTTCTTC
CDR3: CASSPSDPRYEQFF
J: TRBJ2-1
V: TRBV6-5
size: .
D: .

DNA: TGTGCCAGCAGTGACAGGGGCACAGATACGCAGTATTTT
CDR3: CASSDRGTDTQYF
J: TRBJ2-3
V: TRBV6-4
size: .
D: .

DNA: TGTGCCAGTTGGGCGACAGGGATGAACACTGAAGCTTTCTTT
CDR3: CASWATGMNTEAFF
J: TRBJ1-1
V: TRBV6-5
size: .
D: TRBD1

DNA: TGTGCCAGCAGCGTAGGAATGAATGAGGGGACAGCGGAAGGGCTGTTTTTT
CDR3: CASSVGMNEGTAEGLFF
J: TRBJ1-4
V: TRBV9
size: .
D: TRBD1

DNA: TGTGCCAGCAGCGTAGGATCGACCTATGGCTACACCTTC
CDR3: CASSVGSTYGYTF
J: TRBJ1-2
V: TRBV9
size: .
D: .

DNA: TGTGCCAGCAGCTTAGCTGACATCGAAGCTTTCTTT
CDR3: CASSLADIEAFF
J: TRBJ1-1
V: TRBV7-9
size: few
D: .

DNA: TGCGCCAGCAGCCAAGGGCGCTTCGGAGGGGAGTTATCGGATGGCTACACCTTC
CDR3: CASSQGRFGGELSDGYTF
J: TRBJ1-2
V: TRBV4-1
size: few
D: .

DNA: TGTGCCAGCAGTGTGGGGGTTGGGAACACTGAAGCTTTCTTT
CDR3: CASSVGVGNTEAFF
J: TRBJ1-1
V: TRBV6-1
size: few
D: .

DNA: TGTGCCAGCAGCGTGTTTGTGGAGGATTCACCCCTCCACTTT
CDR3: CASSVFVEDSPLHF
J: TRBJ1-6
V: TRBV9
size: .
D: .

DNA: TGCAGTGCCCGAGGTCTAGCAGATACGCAGTATTTT
CDR3: CSARGLADTQYF
J: TRBJ2-3
V: TRBV20-1
size: many
D: .

DNA: TGTGCCAGCGCGCGGGACAGGGGTTACACTGAAGCTTTCTTT
CDR3: CASARDRGYTEAFF
J: TRBJ1-1
V: TRBV4-2
size: few
D: TRBD1

DNA: TGTGCCAGCAGTCCCGGGGGGAGTTATTCCCAAGAGACCCAGTACTTC
CDR3: CASSPGGSYSQETQYF
J: TRBJ2-5
V: TRBV12-3/TRBV12-4
size: few
D: TRBD2

DNA: TGCGCCAGCTCCGATATGAATGAGCAGTTCTTC
CDR3: CASSDMNEQFF
J: TRBJ2-1
V: TRBV5-1
size: .
D: .

DNA: TGTGCCAGCAGCTTAACGCTAGCTCGATATACGGGGGAGCAGTACTTC
CDR3: CASSLTLARYTGEQYF
J: TRBJ2-7
V: TRBV7-2
size: .
D: .

DNA: TGTGCCAGCACCTCCCGGGACAGCAACTATGGCTACACCTTC
CDR3: CASTSRDSNYGYTF
J: TRBJ1-2
V: TRBV9
size: .
D: TRBD1

DNA: TGTGCCAGCAGCGGAGGGACAGTCCAAGAGACCCAGTACTTC
CDR3: CASSGGTVQETQYF
J: TRBJ2-5
V: TRBV5-5
size: few
D: .

DNA: TGTGCCATCAGTGAGGAACAGGTGGGGTCCTACGAGCAGTACTTC
CDR3: CAISEEQVGSYEQYF
J: TRBJ2-7
V: TRBV10-3
size: .
D: .

DNA: TGCGCCAGCAGCCAAGTGAGTGGCAGGGGCGGCAATCAGCCCCAGCATTTT
CDR3: CASSQVSGRGGNQPQHF
J: TRBJ1-5
V: TRBV4-1
size: few
D: .

DNA: TGCGCCAGCACCGCTAGCGGGGGAGCAACAGATACGCAGTATTTT
CDR3: CASTASGGATDTQYF
J: TRBJ2-3
V: TRBV5-1
size: few
D: TRBD2

DNA: TGTGCCAGCAGCGTGGGGACGGGGTGGAACACTGAAGCTTTCTTT
CDR3: CASSVGTGWNTEAFF
J: TRBJ1-1
V: TRBV9
size: .
D: .

DNA: TGTGCCAGCAGTGAACTCGGGAATGGCAGGCGAGGCTACACCTTC
CDR3: CASSELGNGRRGYTF
J: TRBJ1-2
V: TRBV6-1
size: .
D: .

DNA: TGCAGTGCTGAGGGGGGACAGGGCGGGGAGCAGTTCTTC
CDR3: CSAEGGQGGEQFF
J: TRBJ2-1
V: TRBV20-1
size: .
D: TRBD1

DNA: TGCGCCAGCAGCCAAGATTTGGGACGCAAGTACGAGCAGTACTTC
CDR3: CASSQDLGRKYEQYF
J: TRBJ2-7
V: TRBV4-3
size: .
D: .

DNA: TGCGCCAGCAGTCCCACCCTGACACAGGGGTACGAGCAGTACTTC
CDR3: CASSPTLTQGYEQYF
J: TRBJ2-7
V: TRBV5-1
size: few
D: TRBD1

DNA: TGCGCCAGCAGCCAAGTGTTTCCCACGAACACCGGGGAGCTGTTTTTT
CDR3: CASSQVFPTNTGELFF
J: TRBJ2-2
V: TRBV4-1
size: .
D: .

DNA: TGTGCCAGCACCCTCGTGATAGCGGGAGGGCCCACAGATACGCAGTATTTT
CDR3: CASTLVIAGGPTDTQYF
J: TRBJ2-3
V: TRBV7-6
size: .
D: TRBD2

DNA: TGCGCCAGCAGCTCCGGGGACGGACCCTACGAGCAGTACTTC
CDR3: CASSSGDGPYEQYF
J: TRBJ2-7
V: TRBV5-1
size: .
D: .

DNA: TGTGCCAGTAGTCCTACCACCGGGACAGGGGTTTTGGCTGGGGCCAACGTCCTGACTTTC
CDR3: CASSPTTGTGVLAGANVLTF
J: TRBJ2-6
V: TRBV19
size: .
D: TRBD1

DNA: TGTGCCAGCAGCTTAAGGGCGGGAGTGTACGAGCAGTACTTC
CDR3: CASSLRAGVYEQYF
J: TRBJ2-7
V: TRBV13
size: few
D: TRBD2

DNA: TGTGCCAGCAGCGTAGGCGGGAGCGGCTCCTACGAGCAGTACTTC
CDR3: CASSVGGSGSYEQYF
J: TRBJ2-7
V: TRBV9
size: few
D: TRBD2

DNA: TGTGCCAGCAGCTTAGCGTGGGGGGCCTACGAGCAGTACTTC
CDR3: CASSLAWGAYEQYF
J: TRBJ2-7
V: TRBV11-1
size: few
D: .

DNA: TGCAGCGTTGCCCAACCAATAACCGAAGCTTTCTTT
CDR3: CSVAQPITEAFF
J: TRBJ1-1
V: TRBV29-1
size: .
D: .

DNA: TGTGCCAGCAGCTTGCTAGAGGAACTATCGTCTCTTTACAATGAGCAGTTCTTC
CDR3: CASSLLEELSSLYNEQFF
J: TRBJ2-1
V: TRBV7-6
size: .
D: .

DNA: TGCGCCAGCAGCCAAGACCCGGGACAACTCTATGGCTACACCTTC
CDR3: CASSQDPGQLYGYTF
J: TRBJ1-2
V: TRBV4-1
size: .
D: .

DNA: TGTGCCAGCAGCCAAGAGGGGACAGGGAGGGCTTTCTTT
CDR3: CASSQEGTGRAFF
J: TRBJ1-1
V: TRBV3-1
size: .
D: TRBD1

DNA: TGTGCCAGCAGCGGACTAGCGGTTATAGACACAGATACGCAGTATTTT
CDR3: CASSGLAVIDTDTQYF
J: TRBJ2-3
V: TRBV7-2
size: .
D: TRBD2